The TCR beta chain described here comes from a study of cytomegalovirus exposure and HLA in healthy donors (dated by TCRdb to 2017 to 2019). Regarding the study in general: In an earlier analysis of around 540 of the donors, 276 Gb of sequence data and roughly 100 million unique TCR beta sequences from about 190 million T cells were reported. A later genetic analysis used genome-wide SNP genotypes for about three fifths of the 666 donors, treating that subset as a discovery cohort. Rather than using new phenotypic data, the later analysis identified candidate immune exposures from TCR beta sequences and from how often those sequences occurred across donors. Every discovery cohort repertoire had been produced on one sequencing platform. In addition to the first cohort of approximately 650 subjects, a separate validation cohort of some 120 different subjects was used. The aim of the study was to test whether cataloging public T cell receptors could identify signatures of past pathogen exposure. HLA typing included class I and class II loci at four-digit resolution. Among some 400 genotyped donors of the cohort, an average of 235,054 unique TCR beta nucleotide sequences were sequenced per donor, around a sixth of them non-productive. An early release covering just under 650 HLA-typed donors comprised 250 to 350 gigabases of sequencing data and tens of millions of unique TCR sequences. Of the approximately 370 genotyped donors, less than 90% were placed in the genetic ancestry cluster associated with self-reported Caucasian donors. To decide whether each TCR beta V gene segment behaved as functional or pseudogenic, an earlier analysis of approximately 600 of the donors relied on high-throughput TCR beta sequencing. The study combined high-throughput TCR immunosequencing, statistical association of individual TCRs with disease status, and machine learning to predict cytomegalovirus infection status. Alongside the repertoire data, information on donor age, sex, ethnicity and CMV serostatus was compiled. Several DR-DQ haplotypes were treated as single units for association and clustering because of strong linkage in the cohort. To study patterns of TCR occurrence, a later analysis re-analyzed previously published TCR beta repertoires from 650 to 750 donors and added high-resolution HLA genotyping. The number of donors typed differed by locus, with roughly 629-640 for A, B, C, DRB1 and DQB1, 522 for DQA1, 600 to 610 for DPA1, and around 460 for DPB1. The study used immunosequencing to profile the T cell repertoires of approximately 690 subjects and linked those repertoires to cytomegalovirus serostatus.

The cysteine opens and the phenylalanine closes a CDR3 of 18 amino acids. Solely the CDR3 DNA is kept, with 54 bases framed from the first base. V is pared back by 2 bases and J by 0 bases, with 20 bases lying between the germline termini. CDR1 and CDR2 are drawn from the germline V gene: MGHRA, YSYEKL. As for this clone: What this receptor recognizes is not known. No base-level quality is on record; no much larger clone is a single base apart.

Study-wide findings and limitations: According to a later analysis, parvovirus B19, influenza, CMV and Epstein-Barr virus appeared linked to several top co-occurrence clusters. The classifier was reported to diagnose cytomegalovirus status with high specificity and sensitivity in both the original and validation cohorts. At a false discovery rate of 0.05, a later analysis linked 15,000 to 20,000 TCR beta sequences to specific HLA alleles. In an earlier analysis of approximately 590 of the donors, most TCR beta V segments appeared in productive rearrangements about 90% or about 30% of the time, broadly matching IMGT annotations. Because the 87-base-pair reads could not distinguish some IMGT-functional V segments, including TRBV6-2 and TRBV6-3, those segments were excluded. Because counts were too low, seventeen rarely observed V segments, including chromosome 9 orphons, were excluded from the earlier analysis of roughly 580 of the donors. It was suggested by the authors that the approach could potentially be generalized to other disease states and immunological phenotypes. When HLA alleles, especially DR and DQ, strongly co-occurred, TCR associations were difficult to assign to individual alleles. An association between a missense DCLRE1C variant and V-gene and J-gene trimming of TCR beta chains was found in a later genetic analysis and replicated in an independent cohort. A later analysis found that most CMV-associated TCR beta chains appeared HLA-restricted, with HLA associations seemingly driven largely by CMV exposure. The sequencing pipeline was judged likely to have produced a cluster of highly shared sequence variants as a technical artifact. In a later analysis, the rate of TCR association differed among HLA loci, with DRB1 alleles having the most associated TCRs and HLA-C alleles having the fewest. Most TCR sequences were observed very rarely across donors, whereas some public TCRs were present in many individuals. In vitro tests confirmed that a few of the cytomegalovirus-associated TCR beta chains recognize cytomegalovirus antigens. This cohort had only TCR beta chains sequenced, and the lack of alpha or paired-chain data limited which features could be detected. Presence/absence analyses assumed roughly uniform sequencing depth across donors, an assumption that may not hold. A later genetic analysis reported fewer N-insertions in productive TCRs among donors in an Asian-associated ancestry cluster than the roughly 670-donor mean. In a later analysis, HLA-associated TCR beta chains were found to be more clonally expanded and to have lower generation probabilities than equally common non-associated chains. Because HLA typing was unavailable for some donors at each locus, only the typed subset was used in association tests. A further reported finding was that TCR beta sequences accurately predicted the HLA-A and HLA-B alleles for most subjects in the first cohort. The study gave a list of more than 150 TCR beta chains associated with cytomegalovirus. Linkage disequilibrium might explain the correlated functional status among segregating V segments, but an unknown experimental factor could not be excluded. CMV serostatus was the only immune exposure information available for the cohort.

The library was built by means of the immunoSEQ multiplex PCR assay. For the multiplex PCR, a mixture combining 60 forward primers for TCR Vbeta segments and 13 reverse primers for TCR Jbeta segments was used. The CDR3 region of rearranged TCR beta genes was amplified from genomic DNA with a multiplex PCR assay. Amplified TCR beta libraries were sequenced as 87-base-pair reads on the Illumina HiSeq System. As for how the authors treated the data: Across the roughly 700 repertoires, a later analysis counted about 81 million unique TCR beta chains, some 11 million of which were shared by at least two donors. Raw reads were error-corrected and collapsed into unique sequences by a nearest-neighbor algorithm in which closely related sequences were merged to remove PCR and sequencing errors. Alignment of CDR3 sequences to IMGT reference sequences was used to assign V, D and J gene segments. For a sequence to be retained, a match of at least six nucleotides was required to both a V gene segment and a J gene segment. A rearrangement counted as productive if the CDR3 had no stop codons and remained in frame with V and J, and every other rearrangement counted as non-productive. Following IMGT convention, CDR3 was defined as the stretch from the second conserved V-encoded cysteine to the conserved J-encoded phenylalanine. In an earlier analysis of approximately 590 of the donors, sequences lacking an unambiguous match to a single V gene segment were excluded. An earlier analysis of several hundred of the donors called V segments functional above 56.7% productive rearrangements and segregating when the between-donor standard deviation exceeded 5%. A statistical classification framework was built to diagnose cytomegalovirus status from the catalog of TCR beta chain sequences. A later analysis assigned V and J genes by comparing TCR nucleotide sequences with IMGT/GENE-DB human TR gene sequences. In a later analysis, CDR3 sequences and most-parsimonious VDJ recombination scenarios were assigned using the TCRdist pipeline. In a later analysis, each TCR beta chain was defined by its CDR3 amino acid sequence together with its V-gene family, and reads lacking a unique V-gene family were excluded. A later analysis removed several hundred highly shared, low-generation-probability nucleotide sequences to deal with suspected cross-contamination and a sequencing artifact. In a later analysis, a clonal expansion index was calculated for each public chain from normalized within-repertoire ranks of inferred template counts. In a later analysis, generation probabilities were computed with a VDJ recombination model fitted to out-of-frame rearrangements, and the resulting probabilities were checked against IGoR. In a later analysis, hypergeometric tests were used to score TCR-TCR, TCR-HLA and TCR-CMV co-occurrence, with a repertoire-size bias correction applied to TCR pairs. A later analysis estimated false discovery rates by permuting HLA or CMV assignments 20 times. A later analysis grouped co-occurring TCRs with DBSCAN, adding TCRdist sequence similarity when clustering within HLA-allele-positive subsets. Co-occurrence clustering excluded repertoires with fewer than 30,000 or more than 120,000 public chains, plus five with anomalous nucleotide sharing. Drawn from immuneACCESS, this table holds only the in-frame rearrangements with V and J called that TCRdb kept. Clones are partly lost; checked studies trace under half to an unresolved V gene and leave the rest unexplained. The DNA was the basis for D and trimming; V, J and clone size are from that table. Across this sample there are about 94,000 clones, with 70% to 85% seen only once. The ten largest account for about a tenth of the sample.

In total, roughly 670 healthy bone marrow donors made up the cohort. At the time of sampling, all cohort members were nominally healthy, though unrecorded immune exposures were likely present. CMV serostatus was positive for around 310 and negative for about half of the roughly 700 cohort members, and was not recorded for this donor. Every donor gave a peripheral blood sample, and the peripheral blood mononuclear cells from that sample were used for TCR beta sequencing. The Qiagen DNeasy Blood Extraction Kit was used to extract genomic DNA from the blood cell samples. This chain joins TRBV4-1 to TRBJ2-7; possibly the D gene is TRBD1, per 6 matching bases. This clonotype was obtained from a human donor in good health. Sequencing was done on a sample of PBMCs. The CDR3 region has the sequence CASSQPHTGIGPSYEQYF. The nucleotide sequence reads as follows: TGCGCCAGCAGCCAACCTCACACAGGGATCGGTCCCTCCTACGAGCAGTACTTC.